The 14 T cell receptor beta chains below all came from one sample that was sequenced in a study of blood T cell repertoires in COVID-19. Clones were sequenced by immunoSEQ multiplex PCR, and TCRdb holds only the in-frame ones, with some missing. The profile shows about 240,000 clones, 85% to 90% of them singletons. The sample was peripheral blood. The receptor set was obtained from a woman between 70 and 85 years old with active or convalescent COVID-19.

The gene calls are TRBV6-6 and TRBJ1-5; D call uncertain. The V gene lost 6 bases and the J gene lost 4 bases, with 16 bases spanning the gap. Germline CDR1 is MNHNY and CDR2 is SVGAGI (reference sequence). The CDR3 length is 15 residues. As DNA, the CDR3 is TGTGCCAGCAGCTTCGGTCTCGGTCGGAATCAGCCCCAGCATTTT. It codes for CASSFGLGRNQPQHF.

This CDR3 reads CATSQERRGYYGYTF. The CDR3 nucleotides read TGTGCCACCAGTCAGGAGAGAAGGGGGTACTATGGCTACACCTTC. The chain couples TRBV15 to TRBJ1-2; D might be TRBD1 (6 bases). The CDR3 consists of 15 residues. V gave up 6 bases and J gave up 3 bases, with 17 bases separating them. Germline V lookup: CDR1 LNHNV, CDR2 YYDKDF (reference sequence).

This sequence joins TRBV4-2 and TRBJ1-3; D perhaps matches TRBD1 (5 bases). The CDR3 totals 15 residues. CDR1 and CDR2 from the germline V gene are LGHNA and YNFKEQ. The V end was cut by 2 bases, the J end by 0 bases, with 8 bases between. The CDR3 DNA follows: TGTGCCAGCAGCCAAACCGGGGGCTCTGGAAACACCATATATTTT. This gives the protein CASSQTGGSGNTIYF.

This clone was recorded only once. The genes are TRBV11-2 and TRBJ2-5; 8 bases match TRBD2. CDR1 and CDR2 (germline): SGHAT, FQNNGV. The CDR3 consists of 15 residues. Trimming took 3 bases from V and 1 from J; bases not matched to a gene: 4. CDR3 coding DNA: TGTGCCAGCAGCTTCACGGGGGGGTCCCAAGAGACCCAGTACTTC. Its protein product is CASSFTGGSQETQYF.

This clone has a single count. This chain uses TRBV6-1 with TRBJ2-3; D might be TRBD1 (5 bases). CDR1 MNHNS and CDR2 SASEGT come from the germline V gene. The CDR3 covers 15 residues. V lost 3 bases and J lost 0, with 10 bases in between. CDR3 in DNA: TGTGCCAGCAGTGAGGCAGGGTGGAGCACAGATACGCAGTATTTT. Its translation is CASSEAGWSTDTQYF.

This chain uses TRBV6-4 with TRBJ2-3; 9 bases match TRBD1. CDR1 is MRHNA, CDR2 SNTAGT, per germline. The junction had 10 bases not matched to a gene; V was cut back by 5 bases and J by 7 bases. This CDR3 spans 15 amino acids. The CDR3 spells CASSPGTGPLHTQYF. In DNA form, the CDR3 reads TGTGCCAGCAGTCCCGGGACAGGGCCCCTCCATACGCAGTATTTT.

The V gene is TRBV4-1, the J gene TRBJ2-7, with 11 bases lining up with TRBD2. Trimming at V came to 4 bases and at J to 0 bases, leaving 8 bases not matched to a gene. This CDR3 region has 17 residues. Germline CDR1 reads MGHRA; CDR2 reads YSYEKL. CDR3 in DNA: TGCGCCAGCAGCCGCCTAGCGACTAGCGGGGACTCCTACGAGCAGTACTTC. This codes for CASSRLATSGDSYEQYF.

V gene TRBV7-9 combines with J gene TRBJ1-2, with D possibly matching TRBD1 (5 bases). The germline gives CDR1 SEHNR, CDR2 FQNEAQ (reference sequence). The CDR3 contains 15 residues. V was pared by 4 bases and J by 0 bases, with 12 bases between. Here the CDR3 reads CASSYFSGSNYGYTF. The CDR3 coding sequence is TGTGCCAGCAGCTACTTTTCAGGGTCTAACTATGGCTACACCTTC.

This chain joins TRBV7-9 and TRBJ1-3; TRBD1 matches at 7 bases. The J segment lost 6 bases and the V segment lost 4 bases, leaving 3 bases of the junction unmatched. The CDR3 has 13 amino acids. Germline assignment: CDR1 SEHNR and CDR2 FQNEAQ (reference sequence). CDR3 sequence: CASSSGQANTIYF. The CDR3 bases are TGTGCCAGCAGCTCAGGACAGGCAAACACCATATATTTT.

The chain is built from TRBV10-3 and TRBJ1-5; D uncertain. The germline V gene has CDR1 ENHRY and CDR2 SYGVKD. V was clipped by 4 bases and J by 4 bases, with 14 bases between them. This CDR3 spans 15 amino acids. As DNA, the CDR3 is TGTGCCATCAGTGCTGGGCAGGCTCTTAATCAGCCCCAGCATTTT. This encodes CAISAGQALNQPQHF.

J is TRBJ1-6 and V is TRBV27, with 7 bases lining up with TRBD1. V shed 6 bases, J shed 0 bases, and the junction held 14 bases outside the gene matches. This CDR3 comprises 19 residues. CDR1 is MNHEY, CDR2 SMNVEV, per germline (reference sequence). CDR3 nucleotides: TGTGCCAGCAGAAAGTCCGGGACCAGGGGGTTCTCCTATAATTCACCCCTCCACTTT. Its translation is CASRKSGTRGFSYNSPLHF.

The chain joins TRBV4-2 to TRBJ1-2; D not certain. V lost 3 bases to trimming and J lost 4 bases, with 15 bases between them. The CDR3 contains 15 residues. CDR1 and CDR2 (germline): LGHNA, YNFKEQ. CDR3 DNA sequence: TGTGCCAGCAGCCAGGTCGATAGATGGAGCTATGGCTACACCTTC. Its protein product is CASSQVDRWSYGYTF.

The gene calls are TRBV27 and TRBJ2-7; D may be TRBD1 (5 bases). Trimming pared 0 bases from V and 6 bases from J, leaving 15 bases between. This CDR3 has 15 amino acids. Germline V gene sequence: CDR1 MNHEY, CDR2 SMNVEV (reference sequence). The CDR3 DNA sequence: TGTGCCAGCAGTTTATCAAGTAGGGGTCGGTTCGAGCAGTACTTC. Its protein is CASSLSSRGRFEQYF.

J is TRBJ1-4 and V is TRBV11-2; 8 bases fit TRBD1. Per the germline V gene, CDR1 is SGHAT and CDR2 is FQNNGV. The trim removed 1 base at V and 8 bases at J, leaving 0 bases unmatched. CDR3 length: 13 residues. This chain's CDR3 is CASSLGDREKLFF. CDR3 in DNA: TGTGCCAGCAGCTTAGGGGACAGGGAAAAACTGTTTTTT.